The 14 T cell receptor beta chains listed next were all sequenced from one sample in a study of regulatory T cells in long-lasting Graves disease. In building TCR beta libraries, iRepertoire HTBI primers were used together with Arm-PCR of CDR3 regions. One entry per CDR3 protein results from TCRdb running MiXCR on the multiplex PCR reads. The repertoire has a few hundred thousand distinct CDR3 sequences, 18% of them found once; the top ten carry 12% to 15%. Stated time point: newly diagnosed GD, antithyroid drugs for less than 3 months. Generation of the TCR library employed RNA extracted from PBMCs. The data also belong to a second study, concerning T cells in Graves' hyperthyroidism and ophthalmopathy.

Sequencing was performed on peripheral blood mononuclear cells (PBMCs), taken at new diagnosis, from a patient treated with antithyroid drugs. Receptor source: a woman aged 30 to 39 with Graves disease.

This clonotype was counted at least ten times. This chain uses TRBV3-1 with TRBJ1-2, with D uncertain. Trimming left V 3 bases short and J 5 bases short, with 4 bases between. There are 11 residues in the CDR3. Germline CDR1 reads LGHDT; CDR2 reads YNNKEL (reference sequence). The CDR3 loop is CASSHLYGYTF. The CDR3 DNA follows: TGTGCCAGCAGCCATCTATATGGCTACACCTTC. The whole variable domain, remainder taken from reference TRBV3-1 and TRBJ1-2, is DTAVSQTPKYLVTQMGNDKSIKCEQNLGHDTMYWYKQDSKKFLKIMFSYNNKELIINETVPNRFSPKSPDKAHLNLHINSLELGDSAVYFCASSHLYGYTFGSGTRLTVV.

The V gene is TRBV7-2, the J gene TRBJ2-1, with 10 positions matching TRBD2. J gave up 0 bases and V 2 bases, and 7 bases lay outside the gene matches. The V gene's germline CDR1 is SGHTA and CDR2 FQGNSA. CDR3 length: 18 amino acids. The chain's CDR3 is CASSLLYSGGSSYNEQFF. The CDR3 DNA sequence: TGTGCCAGCAGCTTACTTTATAGCGGGGGGAGCTCCTACAATGAGCAGTTCTTC.

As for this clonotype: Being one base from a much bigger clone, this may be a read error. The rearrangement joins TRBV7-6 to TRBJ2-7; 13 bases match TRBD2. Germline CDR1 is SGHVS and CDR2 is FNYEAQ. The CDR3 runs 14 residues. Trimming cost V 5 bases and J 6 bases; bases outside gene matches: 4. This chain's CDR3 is CASSTLAGGLEQYF. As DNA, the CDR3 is TGTGCCAGCAGCACACTAGCGGGGGGGCTCGAGCAGTACTTC.

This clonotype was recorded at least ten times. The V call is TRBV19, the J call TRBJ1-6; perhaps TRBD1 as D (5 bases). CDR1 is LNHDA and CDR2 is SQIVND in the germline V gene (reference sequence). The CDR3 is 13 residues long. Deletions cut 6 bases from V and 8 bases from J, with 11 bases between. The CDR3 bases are TGTGCCAGTAGGACATCCAGGGATTCACCCCTCCACTTT. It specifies CASRTSRDSPLHF.

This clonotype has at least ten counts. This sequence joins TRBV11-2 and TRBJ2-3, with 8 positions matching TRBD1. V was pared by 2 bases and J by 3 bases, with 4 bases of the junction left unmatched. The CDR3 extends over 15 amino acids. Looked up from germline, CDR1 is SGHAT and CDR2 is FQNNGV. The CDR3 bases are TGTGCCAGCAGCTTAAGCACAGGGGGAACAGATACGCAGTATTTT. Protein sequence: CASSLSTGGTDTQYF.

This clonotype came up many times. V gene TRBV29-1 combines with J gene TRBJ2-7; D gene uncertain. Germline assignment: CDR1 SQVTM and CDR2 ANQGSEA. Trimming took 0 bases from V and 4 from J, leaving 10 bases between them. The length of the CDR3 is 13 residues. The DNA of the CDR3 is TGCAGCGTTGAAGATCAAGGTGGTTACGAGCAGTACTTC. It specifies CSVEDQGGYEQYF.

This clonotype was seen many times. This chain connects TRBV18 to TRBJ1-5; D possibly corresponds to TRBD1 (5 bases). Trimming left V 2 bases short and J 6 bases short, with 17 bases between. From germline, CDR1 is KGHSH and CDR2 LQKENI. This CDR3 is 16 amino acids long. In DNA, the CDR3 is TGTGCCAGCTCACCAGCGACGGGGGGTGGGGTTCAGCCCCAGCATTTT. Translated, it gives CASSPATGGGVQPQHF.

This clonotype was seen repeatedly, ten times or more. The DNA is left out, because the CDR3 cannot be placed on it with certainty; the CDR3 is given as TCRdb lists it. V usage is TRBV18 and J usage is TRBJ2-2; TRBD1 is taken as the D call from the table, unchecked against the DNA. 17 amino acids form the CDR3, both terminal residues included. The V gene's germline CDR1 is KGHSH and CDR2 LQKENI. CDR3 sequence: CASSPLRAGTNTGELFF.

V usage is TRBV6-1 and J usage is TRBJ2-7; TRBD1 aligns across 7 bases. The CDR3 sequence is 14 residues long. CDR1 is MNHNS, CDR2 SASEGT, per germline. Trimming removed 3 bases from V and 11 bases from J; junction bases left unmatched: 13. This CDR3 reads CASSDHGQGVREYF. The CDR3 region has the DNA TGTGCCAGCAGTGATCATGGGCAGGGGGTACGAGAGTACTTC.

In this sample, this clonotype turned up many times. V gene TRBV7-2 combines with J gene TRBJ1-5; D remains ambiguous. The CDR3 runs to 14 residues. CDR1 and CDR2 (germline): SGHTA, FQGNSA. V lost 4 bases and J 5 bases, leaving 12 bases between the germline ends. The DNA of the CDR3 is TGTGCCAGCAGCTCAGGCCCGGGCGATCAGCCCCAGCATTTT. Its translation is CASSSGPGDQPQHF. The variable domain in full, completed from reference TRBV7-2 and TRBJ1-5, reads GAGVSQSPSNKVTEKGKDVELRCDPISGHTALYWYRQSLGQGLEFLIYFQGNSAPDKSGLPSDRFSAERTGGSVSTLTIQRTQQEDSAVYLCASSSGPGDQPQHFGDGTRLSIL.

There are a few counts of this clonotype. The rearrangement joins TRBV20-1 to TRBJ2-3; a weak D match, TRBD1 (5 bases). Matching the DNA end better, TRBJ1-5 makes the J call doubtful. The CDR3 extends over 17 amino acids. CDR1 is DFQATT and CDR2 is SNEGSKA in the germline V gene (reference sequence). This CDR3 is CSARDLYQDTFTDTQHF. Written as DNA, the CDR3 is TGCAGTGCTAGAGATCTCTATCAGGACACTTTCACAGATACGCAGCATTTT.

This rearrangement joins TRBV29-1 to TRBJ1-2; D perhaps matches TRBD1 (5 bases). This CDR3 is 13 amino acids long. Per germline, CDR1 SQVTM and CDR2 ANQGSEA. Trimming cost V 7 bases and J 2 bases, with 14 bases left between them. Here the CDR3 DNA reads TGCAGCGCCCCGACAGTGACGAACTATGGCTACACCTTC. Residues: CSAPTVTNYGYTF.

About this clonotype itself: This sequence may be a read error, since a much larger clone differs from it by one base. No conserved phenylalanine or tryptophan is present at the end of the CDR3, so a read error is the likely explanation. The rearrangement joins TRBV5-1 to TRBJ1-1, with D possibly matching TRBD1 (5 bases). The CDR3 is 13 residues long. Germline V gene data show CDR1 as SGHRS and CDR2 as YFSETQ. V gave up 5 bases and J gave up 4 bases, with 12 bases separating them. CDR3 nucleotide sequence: TGCGCCAGCAGGGTGGGGGTGGGCACTGAAGCTTTCCTT. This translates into CASRVGVGTEAFL.

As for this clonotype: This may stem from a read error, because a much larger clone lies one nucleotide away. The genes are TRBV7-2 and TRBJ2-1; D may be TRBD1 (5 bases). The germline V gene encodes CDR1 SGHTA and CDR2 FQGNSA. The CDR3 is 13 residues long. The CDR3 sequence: CASSLDLDNERFF. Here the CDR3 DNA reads TGTGCCAGCAGCTTAGATCTGGACAATGAGCGGTTCTTC.